This T cell receptor beta chain was found in a study of blood T cell repertoires in COVID-19. V lost 0 bases and J 4 bases, leaving 11 bases between the germline ends. The CDR3 runs 15 residues. The germline CDR1 and CDR2 sequences are MGHRA and YSYEKL. The data were produced by immunoSEQ multiplex PCR, yet TCRdb's version contains in-frame clones alone and is incomplete. The table includes under 300,000 clones, more than 70% detected once. This sequence joins TRBV4-1 and TRBJ2-3; D possibly corresponds to TRBD1 (6 bases). The sequenced sample consisted of peripheral blood. This clonotype was obtained from a man older than 75 with acute or convalescent COVID-19. The CDR3 nucleotides are TGCGCCAGCAGCCAAGACAGGGGTATCTCAGATACGCAGTATTTT. This sequence encodes CASSQDRGISDTQYF.